The 21 T cell receptor beta chains below were found in one sample sequenced in a study of T cells in women clearing cervical HPV infection. The table came from immunoSEQ multiplex PCR; TCRdb's copy has only in-frame clones and leaves some out. The repertoire table contains about 23,000 clones. The sequenced sample consisted of blood buffy coat. These receptors were obtained from a woman aged 18 to 75 with a cervical HPV16 infection that either progressed to CIN3+ or cleared (not recorded which).

The CDR3 protein is CSASPPDRVWDYGYTF. The part of the CDR3 DNA that was read is TGCAGTGCTAGCCCTCCAGACAGGGTGTGGGACTATGGC. The rearrangement uses TRBV20-1 and TRBJ1-2; 7 nucleotides align to TRBD1. The sequenced fragment ends 3 residues before the CDR3 boundary, so the rest is inferred from the germline J gene. This CDR3 region has 16 residues. The trim removed 3 bases at V and 3 bases at J, leaving 13 bases unmatched. Germline values: CDR1 DFQATT, CDR2 SNEGSKA (reference sequence).

Details on this clone: The read falls 3 residues short of the CDR3 end, and the missing part is taken from the germline J gene. The chain uses TRBV9 and TRBJ2-7; TRBD1 agrees at 8 bases. The CDR3 loop spans 16 amino acids. V shed 0 bases and J 3 bases; nucleotides not matched to a gene: 8. Germline-derived CDR1 and CDR2 are SGDLS and YYNGEE. Incomplete CDR3 DNA: TGTGCCAGCAGCGTAGGTGGACAGGGAAGTGTCTACGAG. It yields the protein CASSVGGQGSVYE. The entire CDR3 is CASSVGGQGSVYEQYF. The full variable domain, in which reference TRBV9 and TRBJ2-7 provide the parts outside the CDR3, is DSGVTQTPKHLITATGQRVTLRCSPRSGDLSVYWYQQSLDQGLQFLIQYYNGEERAKGNILERFSAQQFPDLHSELNLSSLELGDSALYFCASSVGGQGSVYEQYFGPGTRLTVT.

As for this clone: Sequence at one end of the junction differs from germline and may be a read error. Read coverage stops 3 residues before the CDR3 terminus; the germline J gene supplies the remainder. The chain uses TRBV4-2 and TRBJ1-2; TRBD1 matches at 9 bases. The CDR3 length is 13 residues. Germline V lookup: CDR1 LGHNA, CDR2 YNFKEQ. The CDR3 loop reads CASSLDRGSGYTF. The sequenced part of the CDR3 DNA is TGCGCCAGCAGCCTGGACAGGGGTTCGGGC.

As concerns this clone: The CDR3 extends 3 residues past the end of the read, so its final part is completed from the germline J gene. The J gene is TRBJ2-5, the V gene TRBV7-8; TRBD2 is a possible D gene (6 bases). Germline CDR1 SGHVS, CDR2 FQNEAQ. V was cut by 2 bases and J by 5 bases, with 15 bases left in between. The CDR3 length is 15 residues. This chain's CDR3 is CASSLLYSGWETQYF. CDR3 DNA, as far as it was read: TGTGCCAGCAGCTTACTTTATAGCGGCTGGGAGACC.

A word on this clone: The DNA ends 3 residues before the CDR3 does, and the rest of the CDR3 is filled in from the germline J gene. V usage is TRBV7-2 and J usage is TRBJ2-2; D uncertain. This CDR3 is 14 amino acids long. V was shortened by 3 bases and J by 1 base, with 6 bases between the two germline ends. The germline V gene has CDR1 SGHTA and CDR2 FQGNSA. CDR3 DNA, as far as it was read: TGTGCCAGCAGCTTTCTCCGGAACACCGGGGAG. It is translated as CASSFLRNTGE. The CDR3 as a whole reads CASSFLRNTGELFF.

Turning to this clone: The observed sequence ends 3 residues before the CDR3 terminus, with the missing tail filled in from the germline J gene. The V and J genes are TRBV5-1 and TRBJ2-1, with D unclear. Between the trimmed V and J ends, which lost 0 bases and 3 bases, there was a span of 10 bases. The CDR3 has 15 amino acids. Germline assignment: CDR1 SGHRS and CDR2 YFSETQ. The sequenced CDR3 bases are TGCGCCAGCAGCTTGGCCTCAGGAGTCTACAATGAG. It encodes CASSLASGVYNE. In full, the CDR3 is CASSLASGVYNEQFF.

In the case of this clone: The read ends 3 residues shy of where the CDR3 ends; the end is completed using the germline J gene. The V and J genes are TRBV20-1 and TRBJ2-1; D is perhaps TRBD2 (5 bases). CDR3 length equals 15 residues. Germline CDR1 is DFQATT and CDR2 is SNEGSKA (reference sequence). V gave up 0 bases and J gave up 6 bases, with 15 bases separating them. The CDR3 is CSARDPRGRFNEQFF. CDR3 DNA (partial): TGCAGTGCTAGAGATCCTCGCGGGCGGTTCAATGAG.

As regards this clone: The CDR3 goes on 3 residues after the read ends, and that part is filled in from the germline J gene. The V call is TRBV18, the J call TRBJ2-5, with a possible D match to TRBD2 (6 bases). Trimming cost V 6 bases and J 4 bases, with 12 bases left between them. This CDR3 comprises 13 residues. Per germline, CDR1 KGHSH and CDR2 LQKENI. The DNA read from the CDR3 is TGTGCCAGCTCGGCGGGATGGGGAGAGACC. This translates into CASSAGWGET. In full, the CDR3 reads CASSAGWGETQYF. Combining the CDR3 with reference TRBV18 and TRBJ2-5 gives the whole variable domain NAGVMQNPRHLVRRRGQEARLRCSPMKGHSHVYWYRQLPEEGLKFMVYLQKENIIDESGMPKERFSAEFPKEGPSILRIQQVVRGDSAAYFCASSAGWGETQYFGPGTRLLVL.

This clone is labeled medium-sized based on frequency. Coverage ceases 3 residues before the CDR3 finishes, and the germline J gene fills in the end. The chain couples TRBV7-8 to TRBJ2-4, with 7 bases lining up with TRBD2. Unmatched junction bases numbered 1, after V lost 1 base and J lost 7 bases. Germline values: CDR1 SGHVS, CDR2 FQNEAQ. The CDR3 covers 13 residues. The CDR3 protein is CASSLVGGNIQYF. The part of the CDR3 DNA that was read is TGTGCCAGCAGCTTAGTCGGGGGGAACATT.

The CDR3 bases that were read are TGTGCCAGCAGCTTACCTGTCAGGACTGAA. Residues: CASSLPVRTE. From start to end, the CDR3 is CASSLPVRTEAFF. The V call is TRBV11-2, the J call TRBJ1-1; D gene ambiguous. The observed sequence ends 3 residues before the CDR3 terminus, with the missing tail filled in from the germline J gene. Germline loops: CDR1 SGHAT, CDR2 FQNNGV. The CDR3 is 13 residues long. The germline V and J ends were trimmed by 2 bases and 5 bases, with 9 bases remaining between them. Combining the CDR3 with reference TRBV11-2 and TRBJ1-1 gives the whole variable domain EAGVAQSPRYKIIEKRQSVAFWCNPISGHATLYWYQQILGQGPKLLIQFQNNGVVDDSQLPKDRFSAERLKGVDSTLKIQPAKLEDSAVYLCASSLPVRTEAFFGQGTRLTVV.

A note on this clone: The read terminates 3 residues before the CDR3 end, so the remaining end is supplied by the germline J gene. The rearrangement joins TRBV20-1 to TRBJ1-3; D is undetermined. The V gene's germline CDR1 is DFQATT and CDR2 SNEGSKA (reference sequence). V was cut by 0 bases and J by 2 bases, with 11 bases left in between. The CDR3 has 15 amino acids. The sequenced CDR3 bases are TGCAGTGCTAGAGAGAGAGCACTGGCTGGAAACACC. Amino acids: CSARERALAGNT. The whole CDR3 reads CSARERALAGNTIYF.

On this clone: From the germline J gene comes the end of the CDR3, since the read stops 3 residues before it. The rearrangement links TRBV10-3 to TRBJ2-3, with 9 positions matching TRBD2. In germline, CDR1 is ENHRY, CDR2 SYGVKD. This CDR3 has 14 amino acids. Germline trimming cut 6 bases from V and 3 bases from J; bases unmatched to any gene: 4. This chain's CDR3 is CAIRLAGETDTQYF. The covered CDR3 bases are TGTGCCATCAGGTTAGCGGGGGAGACAGATACG.

Notes on this clone: The observed sequence ends 3 residues before the CDR3 terminus, with the missing tail filled in from the germline J gene. The chain employs TRBV5-8 and TRBJ1-6; D unclear. This CDR3 is built from 15 residues. The V and J ends lost 2 bases and 0 bases respectively, with 6 bases between them. CDR1 SGHTS and CDR2 YDEGEE come from the germline V gene. CDR3 loop: CASSFRDSYNSPLHF. The DNA read from the CDR3 is TGTGCCAGCAGCTTTCGCGACTCCTATAATTCACCC.

As concerns this clone: The read falls 3 residues short of the CDR3 end, and the missing part is taken from the germline J gene. The chain joins TRBV2 to TRBJ2-7, with 9 bases fitting TRBD1. The CDR3 runs to 16 residues. V was pared by 4 bases and J by 2 bases, with 9 bases of the junction left unmatched. Germline values: CDR1 SNHLY, CDR2 FYNNEI. CDR3 residues: CASSAYGTGFTYEQYF. Partial CDR3 DNA: TGTGCCAGCAGTGCCTATGGGACAGGGTTTACCTACGAG.

Remarks on this clone: Read sequence stops 3 residues before the CDR3 end, and the germline J gene provides the missing end. This sequence joins TRBV9 and TRBJ2-3; D possibly corresponds to TRBD2 (7 bases). Per germline, CDR1 SGDLS and CDR2 YYNGEE. Trimming took off 4 bases at V and 4 bases at J, with 19 bases between the two ends. The CDR3 totals 16 residues. CDR3 bases read: TGTGCCAGCAGCCCGGGGGGCAGCGGAGTTGCAGATACG. Translated, it gives CASSPGGSGVADT. The complete CDR3 sequence is CASSPGGSGVADTQYF.

Comments on this clone: The CDR3 end lies 3 residues beyond the end of the read and is filled in from the germline J gene. The V gene is TRBV10-3, the J gene TRBJ2-1; 11 bases agree with TRBD2. The CDR3 totals 17 residues. Germline V gene data show CDR1 as ENHRY and CDR2 as SYGVKD. The V gene end was trimmed by 6 bases and the J gene end by 5 bases; junction bases not matched to a gene: 12. The sequenced part of the CDR3 DNA is TGTGCCATCAGCTCAAAACTAGCGGGAGTTCTTGACAATGAG. Amino acids: CAISSKLAGVLDNE. The whole CDR3 sequence reads CAISSKLAGVLDNEQFF.

As for this clone: Sequencing ends 3 residues short of the CDR3 end; the germline J gene provides the rest. V and J are TRBV5-1 and TRBJ1-1; D remains unclear. V was clipped by 1 base and J by 1 base, with 8 bases between them. Germline CDR1 reads SGHRS; CDR2 reads YFSETQ. This CDR3 comprises 14 residues. CDR3 sequence reads: CASSLSGPNTEAFF. The CDR3 DNA, read in part, is TGCGCCAGCAGCTTGTCAGGCCCGAACACTGAA.

Note on this clone: The read terminates 3 residues before the CDR3 end, so the remaining end is supplied by the germline J gene. The chain carries TRBV5-1 and TRBJ1-2; D is ambiguous. With 0 bases removed from V and 6 bases from J, the gap between germline ends came to 15 bases. Germline V lookup: CDR1 SGHRS, CDR2 YFSETQ. There are 15 residues in the CDR3. CDR3 region: CASSLGPIFTDGYTF. The DNA read from the CDR3 is TGCGCCAGCAGCTTGGGCCCTATTTTTACAGATGGC.

CDR3 DNA (partial): TGTGCCAGCAGCTTGGACAGGGCGAATGAAAAA. Protein product: CASSLDRANEK. The whole CDR3 protein is CASSLDRANEKLFF. The chain uses TRBV5-4 and TRBJ1-4, with D possibly matching TRBD1 (6 bases). The read stops 3 residues short of the end of the CDR3; the missing end is completed from the germline J gene. Looked up from germline, CDR1 is SGHNT and CDR2 is YYREEE (reference sequence). V dropped 0 bases and J dropped 5 bases, with 8 bases sitting between them. CDR3 length: 14 amino acids.

The sequenced CDR3 bases are TGTGCCAGCTCAACGACCCGGGTGCCGGTGGGCGAG. Translating it yields CASSTTRVPVGE. Given in full, the CDR3 is CASSTTRVPVGEQYF. The J gene is TRBJ2-7, the V gene TRBV18, with D unresolved. The read ends 3 residues shy of where the CDR3 ends; the end is completed using the germline J gene. Deletions cut 5 bases from V and 6 bases from J, with 20 bases between. The CDR3 loop spans 15 amino acids. In germline, CDR1 is KGHSH, CDR2 LQKENI.

In regard to this clone: The junction differs from germline at one of its ends, possibly a read error. The sequenced fragment ends 3 residues before the CDR3 boundary, so the rest is inferred from the germline J gene. The V gene is TRBV4-2, the J gene TRBJ2-5; 8 nucleotides match TRBD2. CDR3 size: 15 residues. Germline CDR1 is LGHNA and CDR2 is YNFKEQ. CDR3 sequence: CASSQNPGLGQTQYF. The sequenced CDR3 bases are TGCGCCAGCAGCCAAAATCCGGGACTAGGCCAGACC.